This T cell receptor (beta chain) originates from a study of T cells in Graves' hyperthyroidism and ophthalmopathy. TCR beta CDR3 regions were amplified from RNA transcripts. Initially, a first-round RT-PCR of the TCR CDR3 employed the HTBI primer set. MiXCR, run by TCRdb on the multiplex PCR reads, gives a single entry per CDR3 protein. This sample has 300,000 to 450,000 distinct CDR3 sequences, with about 14% found just once. The germline gives CDR1 SGHVS, CDR2 FQNEAQ. The CDR3 has 12 residues. Deletions cut 10 bases from V and 5 bases from J, with 14 bases between. In this sample, this clonotype turned up many times.

The V call is TRBV7-8, the J call TRBJ1-2; D is unclear. The clonotype comes from a woman aged 30 to 39 with Graves' ophthalmopathy. The sequencing sample was made of blood. The CDR3 loop reads CATERTDYGYTF. The CDR3 DNA sequence: TGTGCCACCGAGCGGACGGATTATGGCTACACCTTC. Combining the CDR3 with reference TRBV7-8 and TRBJ1-2 gives the whole variable domain GAGVSQSPRYKVAKRGQDVALRCDPISGHVSLFWYQQALGQGPEFLTYFQNEAQLDKSGLPSDRFFAERPEGSVSTLKIQRTQQEDSAVYLCATERTDYGYTFGSGTRLTVV.